Below are 26 T cell receptor beta chains sequenced from a single sample in a study of shared clonotypes between healthy human individuals. Only in-frame clones appear in the TCRdb table, and some are missing; sequencing was by immunoSEQ multiplex PCR. Among 2,100,000 or so clones, approximately 96% were seen once, and the ten largest hold 0.1% to 0.15%. The sample was naive CD4+ T cells sorted from blood. Subset reported: CD45RA+ positively selected. All receptors come from a man aged 18 to 30 in good health.

J is TRBJ1-1 and V is TRBV10-2, with TRBD1 matching over 8 bases. CDR3 length: 13 amino acids. The trim removed 8 bases at V and 1 base at J, leaving 3 bases unmatched. Germline V gene lookup returns CDR1 WSHSY and CDR2 SAAADI. The DNA for the CDR3 is TGCGCCAGCTGGGGACAGGAGAACACTGAAGCTTTCTTT. The encoded protein is CASWGQENTEAFF.

This clone showed up just once. The V and J genes are TRBV5-1 and TRBJ2-7, with D possibly matching TRBD2 (6 bases). CDR1 and CDR2 from the germline V gene are SGHRS and YFSETQ. V lost 4 bases and J lost 5, with 22 bases in between. CDR3 length: 16 residues. CDR3 sequence: CASSPSGTGEAHEQYF. In DNA form, the CDR3 reads TGCGCCAGCAGCCCCTCCGGGACCGGGGAGGCCCACGAGCAGTACTTC.

The CDR3 is CASSLRASVVNSPLHF. The CDR3 region has the DNA TGTGCCAGCAGTTTGAGGGCATCAGTAGTAAATTCACCCCTCCACTTT. V is TRBV9 and J is TRBJ1-6; D ambiguous. This CDR3 is built from 16 residues. V was clipped by 5 bases and J by 7 bases, with 19 bases between them. Germline CDR1 reads SGDLS; CDR2 reads YYNGEE.

The chain is built from TRBV7-2 and TRBJ2-2; TRBD2 is a possible D gene (7 bases). V was cut by 5 bases and J by 9 bases, with 22 bases left in between. This CDR3 has 16 residues. CDR1 is SGHTA, CDR2 FQGNSA, per germline. For the CDR3, the DNA is TGTGCCAGCAGCCCCCGGGGGGCTCCAAATACTAGGGAGCTGTTTTTT. Translating it yields CASSPRGAPNTRELFF.

The chain has TRBV6-5 and TRBJ1-1, with D perhaps matching TRBD1 (5 bases). V lost 6 bases and J lost 11, with 13 bases in between. This CDR3 contains 11 residues. Germline V gives CDR1 MNHEY, CDR2 SVGAGI. This CDR3 is CASRGEVRAFF. The CDR3 bases are TGTGCCAGCAGAGGGGAGGTGAGGGCTTTCTTT.

The gene calls are TRBV30 and TRBJ2-1, with D possibly matching TRBD1 (6 bases). CDR3 length equals 13 residues. Per germline, CDR1 GTSNPN and CDR2 SVGIG (reference sequence). V gave up 0 bases and J gave up 8 bases, with 11 bases separating them. The CDR3 loop reads CAWSVAGVDEQFF. For the CDR3, the DNA is TGTGCCTGGAGTGTAGCAGGGGTGGATGAGCAGTTCTTC.

This clone was found once. The chain combines TRBV9 with TRBJ1-2; D call uncertain. V was shortened by 1 base and J by 4 bases, with 11 bases between the two germline ends. The CDR3 covers 14 residues. Germline V CDR1 and CDR2: SGDLS, YYNGEE. For the CDR3, the DNA is TGTGCCAGCAGCGTACGGCCCACCAGCTATGGCTACACCTTC. Protein sequence: CASSVRPTSYGYTF. The whole variable domain, remainder taken from reference TRBV9 and TRBJ1-2, is DSGVTQTPKHLITATGQRVTLRCSPRSGDLSVYWYQQSLDQGLQFLIQYYNGEERAKGNILERFSAQQFPDLHSELNLSSLELGDSALYFCASSVRPTSYGYTFGSGTRLTVV.

The chain recombines TRBV5-6 with TRBJ2-5; weak D call: TRBD1 (6 bases). This CDR3 is built from 13 residues. V was clipped by 4 bases and J by 5 bases, with 12 bases between them. Per germline, CDR1 SGHDT and CDR2 YYEEEE. The CDR3 nucleotides read TGTGCCAGCAGCGATACAGGGCTGGAGACCCAGTACTTC. Amino acids: CASSDTGLETQYF.

Details on this clone: The sample holds other DNA sequences that translate to the same CDR3. This rearrangement joins TRBV6-6 to TRBJ2-2; D unclear. CDR1 is MNHNY, CDR2 SVGAGI, per germline (reference sequence). CDR3 length: 14 residues. V was pared by 5 bases and J by 1 base, with 8 bases between. CDR3 sequence: CASSGSLNTGELFF. CDR3 DNA: TGTGCCAGCAGTGGCAGCCTGAACACCGGGGAGCTGTTTTTT.

CDR3 bases: TGTGCCAGCAGCCTAGCGGGAGGGGGCTATGAGCAGTTCTTC. Translating gives CASSLAGGGYEQFF. This chain joins TRBV25-1 and TRBJ2-1; TRBD2 aligns across 12 bases. This CDR3 region has 14 residues. CDR1 is MGHDK and CDR2 is SYGVNS in the germline V gene. V was clipped by 6 bases and J by 8 bases; unmatched bases: 5.

This clone was detected once. The rearrangement joins TRBV5-6 to TRBJ1-1; D not certain. This CDR3 region has 12 residues. V gave up 2 bases and J gave up 2 bases, with 4 bases separating them. Germline assignment: CDR1 SGHDT and CDR2 YYEEEE. This chain's CDR3 is CASSFANTEAFF. CDR3 nucleotides: TGTGCCAGCAGCTTTGCCAACACTGAAGCTTTCTTT.

The chain recombines TRBV6-1 with TRBJ1-4; D gene unclear. The germline V gene has CDR1 MNHNS and CDR2 SASEGT. Trimming pared 6 bases from V and 0 bases from J, leaving 11 bases between. This CDR3 has 15 amino acids. The CDR3 spells CASRDLVPTNEKLFF. In DNA form, the CDR3 reads TGTGCCAGCAGGGACCTGGTGCCAACTAATGAAAAACTGTTTTTT.

The chain employs TRBV6-6 and TRBJ1-1; D gene ambiguous. Trimming shortened V by 7 bases and J by 7 bases, and 13 bases separated the two germline ends. The CDR3 loop spans 12 amino acids. Germline V gene sequence: CDR1 MNHNY, CDR2 SVGAGI (reference sequence). The CDR3: CASTGHSSEAFF. The CDR3 region has the DNA TGTGCCAGCACCGGCCATAGCAGTGAAGCTTTCTTT.

About this clone itself: Other nucleotide sequences in the sample specify the same CDR3. The chain is built from TRBV7-2 and TRBJ2-7; no definite D call. Per germline, CDR1 SGHTA and CDR2 FQGNSA. The CDR3 loop spans 12 amino acids. Trimming took off 5 bases at V and 0 bases at J, with 5 bases between the two ends. The CDR3 loop reads CASSASSYEQYF. In nucleotides, the CDR3 is TGTGCCAGCAGCGCGAGCTCCTACGAGCAGTACTTC.

V usage is TRBV6-6 and J usage is TRBJ2-1; 8 bases match TRBD2. This CDR3 is 15 amino acids long. V lost 6 bases and J lost 5; bases outside the gene matches: 9. Germline loops: CDR1 MNHNY, CDR2 SVGAGI (reference sequence). CDR3 sequence (DNA): TGTGCCAGCAGCTCCGCGCGGGGGGTTAACAATGAGCAGTTCTTC. It codes for CASSSARGVNNEQFF.

Points on this clone: Other DNA sequences in the same sample also yield this CDR3. J is TRBJ2-1 and V is TRBV7-2; 7 bases are a match to TRBD1. The CDR3 length is 14 residues. The germline gives CDR1 SGHTA, CDR2 FQGNSA. The V and J ends lost 5 bases and 4 bases, in that order; junction bases with no gene match: 5. CDR3 amino acids: CASSPGTAYNEQFF. The CDR3 bases are TGTGCCAGCAGCCCTGGGACAGCATACAATGAGCAGTTCTTC.

The chain couples TRBV19 to TRBJ1-2; 11 bases are shared with TRBD1. The J segment lost 4 bases and the V segment lost 6 bases, leaving 7 bases of the junction unmatched. This CDR3 region has 15 residues. Per the germline V gene, CDR1 is LNHDA and CDR2 is SQIVND (reference sequence). CDR3: CASSQRGQGAYGYTF. In DNA form, the CDR3 reads TGTGCCAGTAGCCAACGCGGACAGGGGGCCTATGGCTACACCTTC.

The chain couples TRBV7-6 to TRBJ2-5; D gene ambiguous. In germline, CDR1 is SGHVS, CDR2 FNYEAQ. V dropped 4 bases and J dropped 5 bases, with 5 bases sitting between them. The CDR3 contains 11 residues. CDR3 sequence reads: CASSSPETQYF. The CDR3, as DNA: TGTGCCAGCAGCTCCCCGGAGACCCAGTACTTC. The full variable domain, in which reference TRBV7-6 and TRBJ2-5 provide the parts outside the CDR3, is GAGVSQSPRYKVTKRGQDVALRCDPISGHVSLYWYRQALGQGPEFLTYFNYEAQQDKSGLPNDRFSAERPEGSISTLTIQRTEQRDSAMYRCASSSPETQYFGPGTRLLVL.

The J gene is TRBJ1-1, the V gene TRBV18; 8 bases fit TRBD1. CDR1 is KGHSH and CDR2 is LQKENI in the germline V gene. The CDR3 extends over 14 amino acids. Trimming at V came to 4 bases and at J to 4 bases, leaving 5 bases not matched to a gene. In nucleotides, the CDR3 is TGTGCCAGCTCACAAGACAGGGGACGCACTGAAGCTTTCTTT. This codes for CASSQDRGRTEAFF.

The V gene is TRBV7-4, the J gene TRBJ2-1, with TRBD1 matching 7 bases. The germline V gene has CDR1 SGHVT and CDR2 SQSDAQ. Unmatched junction bases numbered 9, after V lost 8 bases and J lost 5 bases. This CDR3 comprises 14 residues. CDR3: CASAARDSDNEQFF. For the CDR3, the DNA is TGTGCCAGCGCGGCAAGGGACAGTGACAATGAGCAGTTCTTC.

The genes are TRBV6-5 and TRBJ1-6; 9 bases map to TRBD1. J was trimmed by 6 bases and V by 7 bases; bases with no gene match: 4. Germline loops: CDR1 MNHEY, CDR2 SVGAGI. This CDR3 comprises 14 residues. CDR3 in DNA: TGTGCCAGCACCGTGGACAGGGGTAATTCACCCCTCCACTTT. Amino acid sequence: CASTVDRGNSPLHF.

Here the CDR3 reads CASSGGGTNEKLFF. The CDR3, as DNA: TGTGCCAGCAGCGGAGGGGGAACTAATGAAAAACTGTTTTTT. V is TRBV6-5 and J is TRBJ1-4; perhaps TRBD1 as D (6 bases). The CDR3 length is 14 residues. Germline CDR1 reads MNHEY; CDR2 reads SVGAGI. Trimming stripped 6 bases from V and 1 base from J, with 9 bases between.

This sequence joins TRBV6-5 and TRBJ2-2; TRBD1 aligns across 7 bases. Germline-derived CDR1 and CDR2 are MNHEY and SVGAGI. This CDR3 spans 15 amino acids. V lost 6 bases to trimming and J lost 1 base; unmatched junction nucleotides: 5. CDR3 in DNA: TGTGCCAGCAGAAGGGACAGACAGAACACCGGGGAGCTGTTTTTT. Translated, it gives CASRRDRQNTGELFF.

The CDR3 DNA reads as TGTGCGGTTGGGGGAAGCTCTGGGGCCAACGTCCTGACTTTC. Its translation is CAVGGSSGANVLTF. The rearrangement links TRBV28 to TRBJ2-6; D tentatively reads TRBD1 or TRBD2 (5 bases each). CDR1 and CDR2 from the germline V gene are MDHEN and SYDVKM. CDR3 length: 14 residues.

This clone has just one count. Other DNA sequences in this sample translate to the same CDR3. The chain links TRBV6-5 to TRBJ2-7; TRBD1 matches 8 bases. V lost 6 bases and J lost 2; bases outside the gene matches: 6. The CDR3 consists of 14 residues. Germline V gives CDR1 MNHEY, CDR2 SVGAGI. CDR3 DNA: TGTGCCAGCAGGCGCGGGACAGGTCCCTACGAGCAGTACTTC. As protein: CASRRGTGPYEQYF.

The gene calls are TRBV19 and TRBJ2-4, with 10 bases identical to TRBD1. There are 14 residues in the CDR3. Germline CDR1 LNHDA, CDR2 SQIVND (reference sequence). J gave up 7 bases and V 6 bases, and 6 bases lay outside the gene matches. This chain's CDR3 is CASRLTGGVNIQYF. The DNA for the CDR3 is TGTGCCAGTAGGCTGACAGGGGGCGTGAACATTCAGTACTTC.